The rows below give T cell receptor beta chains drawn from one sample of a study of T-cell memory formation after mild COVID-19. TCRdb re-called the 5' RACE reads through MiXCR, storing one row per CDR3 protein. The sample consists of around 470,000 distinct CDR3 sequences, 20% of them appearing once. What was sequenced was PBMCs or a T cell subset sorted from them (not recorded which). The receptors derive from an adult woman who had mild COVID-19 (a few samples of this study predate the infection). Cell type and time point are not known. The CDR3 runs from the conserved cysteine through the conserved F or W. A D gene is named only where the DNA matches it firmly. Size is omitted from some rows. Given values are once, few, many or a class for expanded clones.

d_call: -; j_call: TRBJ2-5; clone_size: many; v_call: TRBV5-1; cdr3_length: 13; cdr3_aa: CASTLGGRETQYF; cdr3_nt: TGCGCCAGCACCCTCGGGGGGCGAGAGACCCAGTACTTC
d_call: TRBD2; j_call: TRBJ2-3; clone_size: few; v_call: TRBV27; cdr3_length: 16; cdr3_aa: CASSLSVDGGADTQYF; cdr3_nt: TGTGCCAGCAGTTTATCGGTGGACGGGGGGGCAGATACGCAGTATTTT
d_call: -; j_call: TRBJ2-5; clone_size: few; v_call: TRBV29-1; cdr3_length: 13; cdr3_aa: CSVGKGYQETQYF; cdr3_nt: TGCAGCGTTGGCAAGGGGTACCAAGAGACCCAGTACTTC
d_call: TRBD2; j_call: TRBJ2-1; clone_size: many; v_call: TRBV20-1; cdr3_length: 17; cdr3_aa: CSASGTSGSATYNEQFF; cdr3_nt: TGCAGTGCAAGCGGGACTAGCGGGAGCGCTACCTACAATGAGCAGTTCTTC
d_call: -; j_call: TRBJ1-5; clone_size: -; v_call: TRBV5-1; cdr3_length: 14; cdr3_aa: CASSLEGDNQPQHF; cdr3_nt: TGCGCCAGCAGCTTGGAAGGGGACAATCAGCCCCAGCATTTT
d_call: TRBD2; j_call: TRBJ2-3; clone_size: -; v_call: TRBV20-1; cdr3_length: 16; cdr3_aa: CSATLWGSGGTDTQYF; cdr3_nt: TGCAGTGCTACCCTCTGGGGGAGCGGGGGCACAGATACGCAGTATTTT
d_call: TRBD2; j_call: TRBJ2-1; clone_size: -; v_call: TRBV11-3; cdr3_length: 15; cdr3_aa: CASSWGGGSYNEQFF; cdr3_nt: TGTGCCAGCAGCTGGGGGGGTGGCTCCTACAATGAGCAGTTCTTC
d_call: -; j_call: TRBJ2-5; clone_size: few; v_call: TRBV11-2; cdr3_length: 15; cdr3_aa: CASSLDGRARETQYF; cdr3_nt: TGTGCCAGCAGCTTAGACGGGAGAGCGAGAGAGACCCAGTACTTC
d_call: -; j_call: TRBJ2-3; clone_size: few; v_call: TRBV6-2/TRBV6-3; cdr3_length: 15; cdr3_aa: CASSAGPPRADTQYF; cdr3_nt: TGTGCCAGCAGTGCCGGGCCCCCGCGGGCGGATACGCAGTATTTT
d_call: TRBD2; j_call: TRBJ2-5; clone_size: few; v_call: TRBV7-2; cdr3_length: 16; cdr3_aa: CASSPRVAGGGETQYF; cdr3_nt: TGTGCCAGCAGCCCCCGCGTAGCGGGAGGAGGAGAGACCCAGTACTTC
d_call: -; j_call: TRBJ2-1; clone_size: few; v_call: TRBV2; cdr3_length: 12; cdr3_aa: CASNRQEDQQFF; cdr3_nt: TGTGCCAGCAACCGGCAGGAGGACCAGCAGTTCTTC
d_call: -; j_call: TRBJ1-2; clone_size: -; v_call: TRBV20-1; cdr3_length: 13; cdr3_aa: CSASIQGSYGYTF; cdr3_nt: TGCAGTGCTAGTATACAGGGCTCTTATGGCTACACCTTC
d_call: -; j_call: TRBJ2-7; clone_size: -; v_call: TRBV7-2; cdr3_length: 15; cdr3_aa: CASSLDGAGSYEQYF; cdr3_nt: TGTGCCAGCAGCTTAGACGGGGCGGGCAGCTACGAGCAGTACTTC
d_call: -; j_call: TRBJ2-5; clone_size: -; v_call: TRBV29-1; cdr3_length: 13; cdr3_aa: CSVVPPAQETQYF; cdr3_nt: TGCAGCGTTGTCCCCCCAGCTCAAGAGACCCAGTACTTC
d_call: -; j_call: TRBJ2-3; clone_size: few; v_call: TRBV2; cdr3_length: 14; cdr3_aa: CASSEDISTDTQYF; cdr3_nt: TGTGCCAGCAGTGAGGACATTAGCACAGATACGCAGTATTTT
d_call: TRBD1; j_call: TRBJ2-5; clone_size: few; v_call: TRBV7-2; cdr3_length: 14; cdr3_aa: CASSHDRGQETQYF; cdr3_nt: TGTGCCAGCAGCCACGACAGGGGGCAAGAGACCCAGTACTTC
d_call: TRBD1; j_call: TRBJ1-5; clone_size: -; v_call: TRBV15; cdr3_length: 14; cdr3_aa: CATTDRGGNQPQHF; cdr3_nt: TGTGCCACCACGGACAGGGGGGGCAATCAGCCCCAGCATTTT
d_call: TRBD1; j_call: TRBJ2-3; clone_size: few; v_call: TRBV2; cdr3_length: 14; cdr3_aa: CARAGTGGRDTQYF; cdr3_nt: TGTGCCAGGGCAGGGACAGGGGGCAGAGATACGCAGTATTTT
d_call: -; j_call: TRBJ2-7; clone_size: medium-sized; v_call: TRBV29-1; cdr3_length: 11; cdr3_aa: CSVEDYGARYF; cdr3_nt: TGCAGCGTTGAAGATTATGGGGCTCGGTACTTC
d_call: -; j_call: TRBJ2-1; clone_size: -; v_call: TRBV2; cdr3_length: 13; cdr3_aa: CASRETGPDEQFF; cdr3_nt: TGTGCCAGCAGGGAAACAGGGCCCGATGAGCAGTTCTTC
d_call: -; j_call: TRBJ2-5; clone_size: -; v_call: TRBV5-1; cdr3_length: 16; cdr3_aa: CASSIQGQGIQETQYF; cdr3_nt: TGCGCCAGCAGCATCCAAGGGCAGGGGATCCAAGAGACCCAGTACTTC
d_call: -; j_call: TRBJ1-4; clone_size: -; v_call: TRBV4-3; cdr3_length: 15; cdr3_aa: CASSQDRQYNEKLFF; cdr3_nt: TGCGCCAGCAGCCAAGACAGGCAGTACAATGAAAAACTGTTTTTT
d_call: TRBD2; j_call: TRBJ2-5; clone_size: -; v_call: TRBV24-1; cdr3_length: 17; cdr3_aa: CATSAVASGASQETQYF; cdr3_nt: TGTGCCACCAGCGCCGTGGCTAGCGGGGCTAGTCAAGAGACCCAGTACTTC
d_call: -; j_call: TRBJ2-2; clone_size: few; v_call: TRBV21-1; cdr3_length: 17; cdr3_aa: CASTPWIGQKSLGELFF; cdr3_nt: TGTGCCAGCACCCCCTGGATTGGGCAGAAAAGCCTCGGGGAGCTGTTTTTT
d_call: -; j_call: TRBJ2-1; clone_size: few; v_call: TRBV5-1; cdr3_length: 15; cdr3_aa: CASSPEGVTYNEQFF; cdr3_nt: TGCGCCAGCAGCCCGGAGGGGGTGACCTACAATGAGCAGTTCTTC
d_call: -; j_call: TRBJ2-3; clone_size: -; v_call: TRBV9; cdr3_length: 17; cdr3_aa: CASSPRGTPPSTDTQYF; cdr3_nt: TGTGCCAGCAGCCCCAGGGGGACTCCACCTAGCACAGATACGCAGTATTTT
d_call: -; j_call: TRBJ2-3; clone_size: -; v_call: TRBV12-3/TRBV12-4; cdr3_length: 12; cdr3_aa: CASSILPDTQYF; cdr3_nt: TGTGCCAGCAGTATTTTACCGGATACGCAGTATTTT
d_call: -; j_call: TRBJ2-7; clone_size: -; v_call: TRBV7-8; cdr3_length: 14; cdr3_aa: CASSLVGTSYEQYF; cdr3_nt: TGTGCCAGCAGCTTAGTGGGGACTTCTTACGAGCAGTACTTC
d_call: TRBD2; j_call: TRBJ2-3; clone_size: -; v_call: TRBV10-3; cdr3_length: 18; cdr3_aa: CAAGARTSGGAETDTQYF; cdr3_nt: TGTGCCGCAGGTGCCAGGACTAGCGGGGGGGCGGAAACAGATACGCAGTATTTT
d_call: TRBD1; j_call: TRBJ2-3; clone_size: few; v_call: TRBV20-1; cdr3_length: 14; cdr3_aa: CSARRDRGARGQYF; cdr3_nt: TGCAGTGCAAGAAGGGACAGGGGCGCTCGGGGGCAGTATTTT
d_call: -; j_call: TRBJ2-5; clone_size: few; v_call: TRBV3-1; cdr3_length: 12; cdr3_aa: CASSQVIETQYF; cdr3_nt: TGTGCCAGCAGCCAAGTCATAGAGACCCAGTACTTC
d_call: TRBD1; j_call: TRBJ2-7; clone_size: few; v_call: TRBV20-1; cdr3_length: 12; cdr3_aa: CSAPGQGPNYFF; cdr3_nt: TGCAGTGCGCCGGGACAGGGGCCCAACTACTTCTTC
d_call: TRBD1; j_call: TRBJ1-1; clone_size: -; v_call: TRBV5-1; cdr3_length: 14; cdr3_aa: CASSLAGTGTEAFF; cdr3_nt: TGCGCCAGCAGCTTGGCCGGGACAGGCACTGAAGCTTTCTTT
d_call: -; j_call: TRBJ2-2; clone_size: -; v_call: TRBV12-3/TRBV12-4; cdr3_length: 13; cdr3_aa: CASSYTDGGELFF; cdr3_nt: TGTGCCAGCAGTTATACTGATGGCGGGGAGCTGTTTTTT
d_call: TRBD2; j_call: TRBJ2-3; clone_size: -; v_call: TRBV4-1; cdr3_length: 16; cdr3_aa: CASSQGSSGGTDTQYF; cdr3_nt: TGCGCCAGCAGCCAAGGTTCTAGCGGGGGCACAGATACGCAGTATTTT
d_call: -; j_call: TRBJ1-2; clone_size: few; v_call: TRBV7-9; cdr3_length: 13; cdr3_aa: CASSDRGRYGYTF; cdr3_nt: TGTGCCAGCAGTGATAGGGGCCGATATGGCTACACCTTC
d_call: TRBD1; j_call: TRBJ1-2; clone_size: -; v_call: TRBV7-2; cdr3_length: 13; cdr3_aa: CASSLTGRDGYTF; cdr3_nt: TGTGCCAGCAGCTTGACAGGGAGGGATGGCTACACCTTC
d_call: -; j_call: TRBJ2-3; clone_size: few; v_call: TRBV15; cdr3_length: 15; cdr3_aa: CATSNPIGGPDTQYF; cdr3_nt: TGTGCCACCAGCAACCCAATTGGGGGCCCAGATACGCAGTATTTT
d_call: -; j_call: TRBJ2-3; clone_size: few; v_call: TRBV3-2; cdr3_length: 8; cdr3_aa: CASSAQYF; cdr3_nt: TGTGCCAGCAGCGCGCAGTATTTT
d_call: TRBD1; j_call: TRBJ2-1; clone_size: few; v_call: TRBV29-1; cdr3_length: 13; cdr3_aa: CSVPGTVYNEQFF; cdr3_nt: TGCAGCGTTCCCGGGACAGTCTACAATGAGCAGTTCTTC
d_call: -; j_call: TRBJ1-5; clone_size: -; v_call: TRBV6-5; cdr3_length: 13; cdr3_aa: CATGRRRGEPQHF; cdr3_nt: TGTGCCACCGGACGGCGGAGGGGTGAGCCCCAGCATTTT
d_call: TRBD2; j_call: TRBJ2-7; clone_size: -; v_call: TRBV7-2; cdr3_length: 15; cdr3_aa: CASSLGGLPWDEQYF; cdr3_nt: TGTGCCAGCAGCTTAGGGGGACTACCTTGGGACGAGCAGTACTTC
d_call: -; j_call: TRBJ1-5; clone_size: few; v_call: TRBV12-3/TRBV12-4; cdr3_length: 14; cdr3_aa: CASSPTGRGQPQHF; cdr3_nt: TGTGCCAGCAGCCCTACAGGGCGGGGTCAGCCCCAGCATTTT
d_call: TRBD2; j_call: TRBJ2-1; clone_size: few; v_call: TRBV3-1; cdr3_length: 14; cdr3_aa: CASSQRLAGGGQFF; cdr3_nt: TGTGCCAGCAGCCAACGGCTAGCGGGAGGGGGGCAGTTCTTC
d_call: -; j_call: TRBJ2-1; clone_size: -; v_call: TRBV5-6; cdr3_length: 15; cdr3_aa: CASSLARKGHNEQFF; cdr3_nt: TGTGCCAGCAGCTTGGCCAGGAAGGGTCACAATGAGCAGTTCTTC
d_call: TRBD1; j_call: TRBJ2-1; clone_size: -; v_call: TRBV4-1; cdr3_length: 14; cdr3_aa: CASSLGDSNNEQFF; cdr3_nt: TGCGCCAGCAGCCTTGGGGACAGCAACAATGAGCAGTTCTTC
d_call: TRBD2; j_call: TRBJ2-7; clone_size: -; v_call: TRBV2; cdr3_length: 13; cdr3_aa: CASKKREGYEQYF; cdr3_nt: TGTGCCAGCAAGAAGCGGGAGGGCTACGAGCAGTACTTC
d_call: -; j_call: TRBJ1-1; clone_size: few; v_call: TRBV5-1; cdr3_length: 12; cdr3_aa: CASSLIRGEAFF; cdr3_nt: TGCGCCAGCAGCCTGATCCGTGGGGAAGCTTTCTTT
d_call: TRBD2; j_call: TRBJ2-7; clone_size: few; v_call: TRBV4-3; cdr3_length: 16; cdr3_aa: CASSQFLADNSYEQYF; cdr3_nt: TGCGCCAGCAGCCAGTTCCTAGCGGATAACTCCTACGAGCAGTACTTC
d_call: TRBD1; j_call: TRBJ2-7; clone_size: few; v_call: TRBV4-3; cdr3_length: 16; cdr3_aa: CASSQARTGASYEQYF; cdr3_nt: TGCGCCAGCAGCCAAGCTCGAACAGGGGCGTCCTACGAGCAGTACTTC
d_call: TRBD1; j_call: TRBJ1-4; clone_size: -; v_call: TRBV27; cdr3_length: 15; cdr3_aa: CASSPTGGQYEKLFF; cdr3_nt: TGTGCCAGCAGCCCTACAGGGGGGCAATATGAAAAACTGTTTTTT
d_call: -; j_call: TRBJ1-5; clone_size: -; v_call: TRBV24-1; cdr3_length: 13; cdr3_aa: CATSPGDDQPQHF; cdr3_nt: TGTGCCACCAGCCCGGGGGACGATCAGCCCCAGCATTTT
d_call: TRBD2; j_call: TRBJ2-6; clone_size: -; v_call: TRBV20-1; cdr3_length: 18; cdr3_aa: CSARAGSGSRSGANVLTF; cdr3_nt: TGCAGTGCTAGAGCAGGGAGCGGGAGCCGCTCTGGGGCCAACGTCCTGACTTTC